The text below deals with one TCR beta chain. This specimen comes from a study of cytomegalovirus exposure and HLA in healthy donors. With 60 Vbeta and 13 Jbeta primers, the PCR was carried out. Here immunoSEQ multiplex PCR was the method, and the copy in TCRdb shows in-frame clones only, minus some. The sample has about 58,000 clones. The CDR3 consists of 12 residues. Germline values: CDR1 MGHDK, CDR2 SYGVNS. The V end lost 5 bases, the J end lost 5 bases, and 9 bases lay between the germline ends. The source is a woman between 18 and 30 years old in good health and CMV-seronegative. This chain links TRBV25-1 with TRBJ1-2; a weak D match, TRBD1 (5 bases). The source material was PBMCs. In DNA, the CDR3 is TGTGCCAGCAGTCCCCAGGGATATGGCTACACCTTC. Translated: CASSPQGYGYTF.